This section outlines one TCR beta chain sequence together with its context. Germline CDR1 is KGHDR and CDR2 is SFDVKD. The CDR3 covers 15 residues. Through 5' RACE with UMI labels, the TRB cDNA libraries were prepared. TCRdb reworked the 5' RACE reads into one entry per CDR3 protein, no DNA. The sample holds some 40,000 distinct CDR3 sequences. This entry belongs to a study of CXCR3-negative and CXCR3-positive naive CD8 T cells. The receptor comes from a human donor in good health. Some clones in this sample may be carry-over from other donors' samples. Input material: memory CD8+ T cells from blood. The chain is built from TRBV24-1 and TRBJ2-5; TCRdb proposes TRBD1, but this gene call is untestable without DNA. CDR3 sequence: CATSDPRDGKETQYF.